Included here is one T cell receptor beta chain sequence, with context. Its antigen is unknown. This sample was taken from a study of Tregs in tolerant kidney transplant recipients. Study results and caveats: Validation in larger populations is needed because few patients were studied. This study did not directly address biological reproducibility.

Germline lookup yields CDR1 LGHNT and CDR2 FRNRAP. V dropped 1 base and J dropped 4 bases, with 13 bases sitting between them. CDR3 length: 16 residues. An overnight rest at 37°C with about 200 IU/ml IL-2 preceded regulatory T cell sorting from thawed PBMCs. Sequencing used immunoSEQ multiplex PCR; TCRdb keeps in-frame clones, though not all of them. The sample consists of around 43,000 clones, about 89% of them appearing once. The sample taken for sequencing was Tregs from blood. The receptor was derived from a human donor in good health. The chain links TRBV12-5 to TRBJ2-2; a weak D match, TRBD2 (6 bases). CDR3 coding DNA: TGTGCTAGTGGTTTGGGGGCGGGGACGGGCACCGGGGAGCTGTTTTTT. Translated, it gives CASGLGAGTGTGELFF.